This T cell receptor beta chain was captured in a study of blood T cell repertoires in COVID-19. Trimming took 7 bases from V and 2 from J, leaving 11 bases between them. Germline-derived CDR1 and CDR2 are MDHEN and SYDVKM. This CDR3 is 13 amino acids long. How the authors handled the data: The authors estimated nucleated cell counts from reference gene primer amplification. Profiled with immunoSEQ multiplex PCR; TCRdb holds only in-frame clones, not every one. V and J calls and clone size are copied from that table; D and trimming were computed from the DNA. The repertoire consists of about 140,000 clones, with about 90% occurring once and the leading ten covering 10% to 12%.

The TCR was taken from a man between 60 and 70 years old who had recovered from COVID-19. The sequenced material came from PBMCs or T cells enriched from blood (not recorded which). The V call is TRBV28, the J call TRBJ2-5; possibly TRBD2 for D (5 bases). CDR3 sequence: CASTGKGQETQYF. In DNA form, the CDR3 reads TGTGCCAGCACCGGGAAGGGTCAAGAGACCCAGTACTTC.